This T cell receptor beta chain stems from a study of blood T cell repertoires in COVID-19 (dated by TCRdb to 2018 to 2020). Some background on the complete study: The collaborator samples originated in the United States, Italy and Spain and spanned the acute and convalescent phases of COVID-19. The material from the prospective study consisted of cDNA or gDNA derived from T cells, B-cell-depleted T cells, or PBMCs. Deeply sampled blood TCRbeta repertoires from subjects exposed to, actively infected with, or recovered from COVID-19 were included in the dataset. The repertoires were released in a freely available public database meant as a resource for research on the immune response to SARS-CoV-2. Samples came from the ongoing ImmuneRACE study (first 160 participants) plus 1,254 subjects from 6 global collaborators. Nearly every sample came with metadata listing a de-identified subject ID, COVID-19 status, age in years and sex. Where HLA class I and class II types were available, the types were taken from metadata supplied by the sample provider, not from assay-based typing. What the work shows at the level of the full study, not this receptor alone: Clinical and demographic metadata were provided uncurated, with the amount varying by source and participant.

TCRbeta CDR3 regions were amplified from genomic DNA by means of the immunoSEQ Assay, a bias-controlled multiplex PCR. Turning to the authors' computational methods: The number of nucleated cells in each sample was estimated from the amplification of reference gene primers within the assay. To quantify the absolute abundance of each unique TCRbeta CDR3 rearrangement, sequence reads were collapsed and filtered. For each sample, productive Simpson clonality was calculated as the square root of Simpson's diversity index across productive rearrangements. Not all clones reach the TCRdb copy of this immuneACCESS table, which keeps in-frame sequences only. Checked studies attribute under half of the gap to unresolved V genes and leave the rest unexplained. The V and J calls and clone size are taken from that table; D and trimming were inferred from the DNA. Present in this sample are 250,000 to 300,000 clones, about nine tenths of which were seen just once. Of the sample, less than 15% falls within the top ten clones.

Concerning this clone: Its target antigen remains unknown. It has no much larger one-base neighbor in the sample; base qualities were not kept.

At one collaborating source in Seattle, patients were enrolled during active infection and were followed longitudinally through the course of disease. Collaborating institutions collected whole blood in K2EDTA tubes following their own protocols. For TCRbeta analysis, collaborators shipped samples as frozen whole blood, isolated PBMCs, or DNA extracted from either of those sample types. The CDR3 sequence holds 16 residues, the cysteine and phenylalanine included. Just CDR3 DNA is preserved here, 48 bases in frame from base 1. From a lookup of the germline V gene, CDR1 and CDR2 are MNHEY and SVGAGI. The V and J ends are trimmed by 4 bases and 3 bases, leaving 15 bases between them.

This TCR was recovered from a woman in her 30s with COVID-19, enrolled during active disease. Sequenced input: peripheral blood. This chain joins TRBV6-5 to TRBJ1-4, with the D gene too uncertain to name. The DNA reads TGTGCCAGCAGTTTCCAAGCTACTACGGCTAATGAAAAACTGTTTTTT. Its protein product is CASSFQATTANEKLFF.